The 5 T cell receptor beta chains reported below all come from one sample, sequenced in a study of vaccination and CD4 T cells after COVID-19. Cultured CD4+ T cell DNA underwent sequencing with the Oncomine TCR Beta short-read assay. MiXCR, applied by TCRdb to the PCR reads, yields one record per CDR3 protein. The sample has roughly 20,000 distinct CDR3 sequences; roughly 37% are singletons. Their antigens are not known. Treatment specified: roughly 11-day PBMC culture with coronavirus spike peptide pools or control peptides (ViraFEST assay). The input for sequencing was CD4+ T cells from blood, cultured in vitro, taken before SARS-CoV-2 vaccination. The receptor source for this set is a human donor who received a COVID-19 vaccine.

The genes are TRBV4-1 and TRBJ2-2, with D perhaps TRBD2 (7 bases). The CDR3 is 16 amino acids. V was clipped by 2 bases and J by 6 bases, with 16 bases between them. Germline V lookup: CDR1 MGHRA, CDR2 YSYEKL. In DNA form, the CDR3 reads TGCGCCAGCAGCCAACCCTTGTCCGGGGGGCCCGGGGAGCTGTTTTTT. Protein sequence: CASSQPLSGGPGELFF.

The CDR3 sequence: CASSQGGHPNSPLHF. CDR3 sequence (DNA): TGTGCCAGCAGCCAGGGGGGGCACCCTAATTCACCCCTCCACTTT. This chain joins TRBV14 and TRBJ1-6, with a weak D call TRBD1 (6 bases). The CDR3 sequence is 15 residues long. Trimming removed 3 bases from V and 6 bases from J, with 12 bases in between. Germline loops: CDR1 SGHDN, CDR2 FVKESK.

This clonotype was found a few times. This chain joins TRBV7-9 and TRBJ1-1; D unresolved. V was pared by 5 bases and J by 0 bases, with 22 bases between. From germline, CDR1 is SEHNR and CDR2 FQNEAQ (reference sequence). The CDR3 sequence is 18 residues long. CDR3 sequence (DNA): TGTGCCAGCAGCGTAGGAGGGTTTGGGAGGAGATTGAACACTGAAGCTTTCTTT. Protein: CASSVGGFGRRLNTEAFF.

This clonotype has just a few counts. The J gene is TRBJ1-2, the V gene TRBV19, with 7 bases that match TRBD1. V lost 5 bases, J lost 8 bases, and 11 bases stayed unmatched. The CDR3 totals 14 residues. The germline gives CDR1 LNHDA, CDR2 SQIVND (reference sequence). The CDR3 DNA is TGTGCCAGTAGTCCGACAGGGAATAGGTGGGGCTACACCTTC. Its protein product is CASSPTGNRWGYTF.

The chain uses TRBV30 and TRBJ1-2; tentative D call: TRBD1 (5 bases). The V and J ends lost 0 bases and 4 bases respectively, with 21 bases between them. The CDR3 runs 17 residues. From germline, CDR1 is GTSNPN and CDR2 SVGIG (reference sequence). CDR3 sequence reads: CAWSVTGTVRISYGYTF. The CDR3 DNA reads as TGTGCCTGGAGTGTAACCGGGACTGTAAGGATCAGCTATGGCTACACCTTC.